This is a list of T cell receptor beta chains from one sample in a study of CD8 T cells in ankylosing spondylitis. TCRdb ran MiXCR on the 5' RACE reads and lists one entry per CDR3 protein. The sample lists some 140,000 distinct CDR3 sequences; more than 5.5% were seen once. Source material: blood, either unsorted or a sorted T cell fraction (not recorded which). The receptors come from a female donor with ankylosing spondylitis or in good health (not recorded which). Each CDR3 is given with its conserved first and last residue. A D gene is named only where the DNA matches it firmly. Not every row has a clone size; where given, it reads once, few, many or a size class.

>TRBJ1-6|TRBV6-2/TRBV6-3|.|many
TGTGCCAGCAGTTTCACCGAGGGGGATAATTCACCCCTCCACTTT
CASSFTEGDNSPLHF
>TRBJ1-5|TRBV4-1|.|many
TGCGCCAGCAGCCCCGGAGAGGGGGAGGAAAATCAGCCCCAGCATTTT
CASSPGEGEENQPQHF
>TRBJ1-1|TRBV6-2/TRBV6-3|.|many
TGTGCCAGCAGAAGGCCCCGTCACAGCGACACTGAAGCTTTCTTT
CASRRPRHSDTEAFF
>TRBJ2-1|TRBV19|TRBD2|few
TGTGCCAGTAGTACCCCAACCCTTCGGACTAGCGGACTCTACAATGAGCAGTTCTTC
CASSTPTLRTSGLYNEQFF
>TRBJ2-3|TRBV28|TRBD1|many
TGTGCCAGCAGTTTACCTGGGACAGCGCGCACAGATACGCAGTATTTT
CASSLPGTARTDTQYF
>TRBJ2-7|TRBV5-1|.|few
TGCGCCAGCAGCTGGAAGGGACAATCCTCCTACGAGCAGTACTTC
CASSWKGQSSYEQYF
>TRBJ1-2|TRBV4-1|TRBD1|many
TGCGCCAGCAGCCAATTCCAGGGGGCCAACTATGGCTACACCTTC
CASSQFQGANYGYTF
>TRBJ2-7|TRBV29-1|TRBD1|many
TGCAGCGTTGTTCGGGACAGGGTCCACGAGCAGTACTTC
CSVVRDRVHEQYF
>TRBJ1-2|TRBV12-3/TRBV12-4|.|many
TGTGCCAGCAGTTTAAAAACTAACTATGGCTACACCTTC
CASSLKTNYGYTF
>TRBJ2-2|TRBV7-9|.|many
TGTGCCAGCAGCTTAGATGAGACGAGGGAGCTGTTTTTT
CASSLDETRELFF
>TRBJ1-1|TRBV5-4|.|many
TGTGCCAGCAGCCGTCAGACAGGTGTGAACACTGAAGCTTTCTTT
CASSRQTGVNTEAFF
>TRBJ2-3|TRBV6-1|.|many
TGTGCCAGTCAGCCAGGTGTTAACACAGATACGCAGTATTTT
CASQPGVNTDTQYF
>TRBJ2-7|TRBV5-1|TRBD2|many
TGCGCCAGCAGCTTAGTCGGGGGACTAGACTACGAGCAGTACTTC
CASSLVGGLDYEQYF
>TRBJ1-1|TRBV5-1|.|many
TGCGCCAGCAGCTTTATTCCTCGACAGCTGAACACTGAAGCTTTCTTT
CASSFIPRQLNTEAFF
>TRBJ2-1|TRBV18|.|many
TGTGCCAGCTCACCACCTGTTAGAAGGTCCTACAATGAGCAGTTCTTC
CASSPPVRRSYNEQFF
>TRBJ1-5|TRBV4-1|TRBD1|.
TGCGCCAGCAGCTCCCCGGAGAGGGGGCGCGGCAATCAGCCCCAGCATTTT
CASSSPERGRGNQPQHF
>TRBJ2-5|TRBV5-6|.|many
TGTGCCAGCAGCAAGCCGGGACCTTGGGAGACCCAGTACTTC
CASSKPGPWETQYF
>TRBJ2-1|TRBV5-1|TRBD1|.
TGCGCCAGCAGCACCGACAGGGGGGCCTACAATGAGCAGTTCTTC
CASSTDRGAYNEQFF
>TRBJ2-3|TRBV5-4|TRBD1|many
TGTGCCAGCAGCTTGGTCTCGGAGAAGGGGGCCGTAGTTACGCAGTATTTT
CASSLVSEKGAVVTQYF
>TRBJ2-1|TRBV7-3|.|many
TGTGCCAGCAGCCCGACAGGGAGGGACTGGGATGAGCAGTTCTTC
CASSPTGRDWDEQFF
>TRBJ2-5|TRBV5-1|.|many
TGCGCCAGCAGCAAATTACGGGACCAAGAGACCCAGTACTTC
CASSKLRDQETQYF
>TRBJ1-1|TRBV5-1|TRBD1|.
TGCGCCAGCAGCTTGGAGGGACAGGGTCCCATGAACACTGAAGCTTTCTTT
CASSLEGQGPMNTEAFF
>TRBJ2-3|TRBV11-3|.|.
TGTGCCAGCAGCTCTGTCCGAACAGTTACAGATACGCAGTATTTT
CASSSVRTVTDTQYF
>TRBJ2-5|TRBV7-7|.|.
TGTGCTAGCAGCGGCCTTCGGGGAGAGACCCAGTACTTC
CASSGLRGETQYF
>TRBJ2-1|TRBV3-1|TRBD2|few
TGTGCCAGCAGCCAAGGGCGGGGGGATCCCAATGAGCAGTTCTTC
CASSQGRGDPNEQFF
>TRBJ1-5|TRBV18|TRBD1|.
TGTGCCAGCTCACTTCAGGGGGCGCCTAATCAGCCCCAGCATTTT
CASSLQGAPNQPQHF
>TRBJ2-3|TRBV20-1|.|many
TGCAGTGCCGGACAGCTCATCGATACGCAGTATTTT
CSAGQLIDTQYF
>TRBJ2-3|TRBV5-4|.|.
TGTGCCAGCACCGCACAGGGCCTGTCGGATACGCAGTATTTT
CASTAQGLSDTQYF
>TRBJ2-7|TRBV27|TRBD1|many
TGTGCCAGCAGTTCCTCCGGGACAGCTTACGAGCAGTACTTC
CASSSSGTAYEQYF
>TRBJ1-2|TRBV12-3/TRBV12-4|.|many
TGTGCCAGCAGTCACCGGAGGTGGGACGCCTATGGCTACACCTTC
CASSHRRWDAYGYTF
>TRBJ2-3|TRBV7-9|.|many
TGTGCCAGCAGCACGCAACTAACAGATACGCAGTATTTT
CASSTQLTDTQYF
>TRBJ2-7|TRBV15|TRBD1|few
TGTGCCACCAGCAGCGAGGGACAGGGGGTACGGAGGGGTTACGAGCAGTACTTC
CATSSEGQGVRRGYEQYF
>TRBJ1-1|TRBV24-1|.|few
TGTGCCACCAGCCTCCATATGAACACTGAAGCTTTCTTT
CATSLHMNTEAFF
>TRBJ1-4|TRBV5-5|.|.
TGTGCCAGCAGCGAGGGCAGCGGGCATGAAAAACTGTTTTTT
CASSEGSGHEKLFF
>TRBJ1-2|TRBV2|TRBD1|many
TGTGCCAGCAGACGAAGAGAGGGACAGGAGGCTGGCTACACCTTC
CASRRREGQEAGYTF